The 18 T cell receptor beta chains below come from one sample, sequenced in a study of blood T cell repertoires in COVID-19. Here immunoSEQ multiplex PCR was the method, and the copy in TCRdb shows in-frame clones only, minus some. The sample includes 70,000 or so clones, about nine tenths of them seen just once. The sequencing sample was made of peripheral blood. All receptors come from a woman younger than 35 with acute or convalescent COVID-19.

V usage is TRBV5-1 and J usage is TRBJ2-3; TRBD2 matches at 9 bases. The CDR3 totals 18 residues. CDR1 SGHRS and CDR2 YFSETQ come from the germline V gene. Unmatched junction bases numbered 15, after V lost 4 bases and J lost 3 bases. The chain's CDR3 is CASSVTLAGGAGTDTQYF. CDR3 DNA: TGCGCCAGCAGCGTGACCCTCGCGGGGGGGGCCGGAACAGATACGCAGTATTTT.

The rearrangement links TRBV9 to TRBJ2-1; TRBD2 is a possible D gene (6 bases). The germline gives CDR1 SGDLS, CDR2 YYNGEE. With 3 bases removed from V and 0 bases from J, the gap between germline ends came to 13 bases. The CDR3 has 16 residues. CDR3 nucleotides: TGTGCCAGCAGCGGAAACCCGGAGGGCTCCTACAATGAGCAGTTCTTC. Amino acid sequence: CASSGNPEGSYNEQFF.

This chain connects TRBV4-1 to TRBJ2-3; 9 nucleotides match TRBD1. CDR3 length: 16 amino acids. Losses at the gene ends were 3 bases for V and 3 bases for J; bases not matched to a gene: 7. The V gene's germline CDR1 is MGHRA and CDR2 YSYEKL. The CDR3 region is CASSQADRGLTDTQYF. The CDR3 DNA follows: TGCGCCAGCAGCCAGGCGGACAGGGGCTTAACAGATACGCAGTATTTT.

This clone showed up just once. This chain joins TRBV13 and TRBJ2-3, with TRBD2 matching 7 bases. After removal of 1 base from V and 0 bases from J, the junction contained 4 bases not matched to a gene. The CDR3 length is 16 residues. Germline CDR1 PRHDT, CDR2 FYEKMQ (reference sequence). This CDR3 is CASSLVGSGSTDTQYF. As DNA, the CDR3 is TGTGCCAGCAGCTTAGTAGGTAGCGGGAGCACAGATACGCAGTATTTT. Based on the CDR3 plus reference TRBV13 and TRBJ2-3, the full variable domain is AAGVIQSPRHLIKEKRETATLKCYPIPRHDTVYWYQQGPGQDPQFLISFYEKMQSDKGSIPDRFSAQQFSDYHSELNMSSLELGDSALYFCASSLVGSGSTDTQYFGPGTRLTVL.

The chain recombines TRBV30 with TRBJ2-7, with D possibly matching TRBD1 (5 bases). This CDR3 spans 12 amino acids. V was pared by 0 bases and J by 9 bases, with 12 bases between. Looked up from germline, CDR1 is GTSNPN and CDR2 is SVGIG (reference sequence). The CDR3 nucleotides are TGTGCCTGGAGTGTCTCAGGGTTTGGGCAGTACTTC. This translates into CAWSVSGFGQYF.

The CDR3 loop reads CASSPEGRVSEQYF. The CDR3 DNA follows: TGTGCCAGCAGCCCCGAGGGGAGGGTGAGCGAGCAGTACTTC. The chain employs TRBV6-6 and TRBJ2-7, with 7 bases aligning to TRBD2. CDR1 MNHNY and CDR2 SVGAGI come from the germline V gene (reference sequence). V trimming: 6 bases; J trimming: 6 bases; junction bases outside the gene matches: 11. The CDR3 contains 14 residues.

The CDR3 is CASSGAAREQYF. The CDR3 nucleotides are TGCGCCAGCAGTGGGGCAGCCCGGGAGCAGTACTTC. J is TRBJ2-7 and V is TRBV10-2; D not resolved. V shed 4 bases and J shed 7 bases, with 11 bases lying between them. Germline V lookup: CDR1 WSHSY, CDR2 SAAADI. The CDR3 is made up of 12 amino acids.

The rearrangement uses TRBV7-2 and TRBJ2-1; TRBD1 might be the D (5 bases). V dropped 3 bases and J dropped 15 bases, with 15 bases sitting between them. Germline CDR1 is SGHTA and CDR2 is FQGNSA. The CDR3 extends over 12 amino acids. DNA for the CDR3: TGTGCCAGCAGCTTTTTCAGGGCTTCTCGGTTCTTC. The encoded protein is CASSFFRASRFF.

J is TRBJ2-3 and V is TRBV2; D possibly corresponds to TRBD2 (5 bases). Between the trimmed V and J ends, which lost 6 bases and 1 base, there was a span of 14 bases. CDR1 is SNHLY, CDR2 FYNNEI, per germline. The length of the CDR3 is 15 residues. The CDR3 loop reads CASRDWKSGTDTQYF. CDR3 DNA: TGTGCCAGCAGGGACTGGAAGAGCGGCACAGATACGCAGTATTTT.

J is TRBJ1-4 and V is TRBV15; TRBD1 matches 8 bases. CDR1 and CDR2 from the germline V gene are LNHNV and YYDKDF (reference sequence). CDR3 length equals 16 residues. Trimming at V came to 0 bases and at J to 6 bases, leaving 6 bases not matched to a gene. CDR3 protein: CATSRDLQGADEKLFF. CDR3 DNA sequence: TGTGCCACCAGCAGAGATCTGCAGGGGGCGGATGAAAAACTGTTTTTT.

The rearrangement uses TRBV27 and TRBJ2-3; 7 bases are a match to TRBD2. CDR1 and CDR2 (germline): MNHEY, SMNVEV (reference sequence). The J segment lost 6 bases and the V segment lost 4 bases, leaving 19 bases of the junction unmatched. The CDR3 is 18 amino acids. CDR3 residues: CASSWRAIDRGESDTQYF. The CDR3 DNA sequence: TGTGCCAGCAGTTGGAGGGCCATAGATCGGGGGGAATCGGATACGCAGTATTTT.

This rearrangement joins TRBV28 to TRBJ2-7; TRBD2 might be the D (5 bases). The CDR3 extends over 13 amino acids. Germline V CDR1 and CDR2: MDHEN, SYDVKM. With 2 bases removed from V and 5 bases from J, the gap between germline ends came to 10 bases. CDR3 amino acids: CASSLPGIHEQYF. The DNA of the CDR3 is TGTGCCAGCAGTTTACCGGGGATCCACGAGCAGTACTTC.

This sequence joins TRBV19 and TRBJ2-2, with D possibly being TRBD2 (6 bases). CDR1 and CDR2 (germline): LNHDA, SQIVND (reference sequence). This CDR3 comprises 15 residues. The ends were cut back, 3 bases at V and 8 bases at J, with 16 bases in the middle. This CDR3 reads CASSIWSGSPGELFF. CDR3 nucleotide sequence: TGTGCCAGTAGTATTTGGAGCGGGTCTCCTGGGGAGCTGTTTTTT. Looking up the rest from reference TRBV19 and TRBJ2-2 gives the full variable domain: DGGITQSPKYLFRKEGQNVTLSCEQNLNHDAMYWYRQDPGQGLRLIYYSQIVNDFQKGDIAEGYSVSREKKESFPLTVTSAQKNPTAFYLCASSIWSGSPGELFFGEGSRLTVL.

The rearrangement joins TRBV5-5 to TRBJ2-2; D might be TRBD1 (6 bases). V gave up 2 bases and J gave up 5 bases, with 16 bases separating them. The germline V gene encodes CDR1 SGHKS and CDR2 YYEKEE (reference sequence). The CDR3 spans 16 residues. For the CDR3, the DNA is TGTGCCAGCAGCTTCCCGGCAGGGGAAGATACCGGGGAGCTGTTTTTT. Protein: CASSFPAGEDTGELFF.

The chain couples TRBV19 to TRBJ1-1; 8 positions agree with TRBD1. The CDR3 length is 15 residues. V shed 5 bases and J 3 bases; nucleotides not matched to a gene: 8. CDR1 and CDR2 (germline): LNHDA, SQIVND (reference sequence). CDR3 sequence: CASSPLDREDTEAFF. The DNA for the CDR3 is TGTGCCAGTAGTCCACTGGACAGGGAGGACACTGAAGCTTTCTTT.

V gene TRBV6-6 combines with J gene TRBJ2-1; the D gene is possibly TRBD2 (6 bases). Trimming removed 6 bases at V and 4 bases at J, with 13 bases between. Germline CDR1 MNHNY, CDR2 SVGAGI (reference sequence). The CDR3 runs to 14 residues. Here the CDR3 DNA reads TGTGCCAGCAGCCAAGTAGGAGGGTACAATGAGCAGTTCTTC. Translated, it gives CASSQVGGYNEQFF.

This clone appeared a single time. The genes are TRBV6-5 and TRBJ1-1, with unresolved D. Per the germline V gene, CDR1 is MNHEY and CDR2 is SVGAGI. V gave up 6 bases and J gave up 6 bases, with 17 bases separating them. This CDR3 is built from 14 residues. The CDR3 nucleotides read TGTGCCAGCAGGTTTGTTTATAGTAGCTCTGAAGCTTTCTTT. It yields the protein CASRFVYSSSEAFF.

J is TRBJ2-3 and V is TRBV18, with D maybe TRBD2 (5 bases). CDR1 and CDR2 (germline): KGHSH, LQKENI. Trimming pared 3 bases from V and 4 bases from J, leaving 8 bases between. The CDR3 is 13 amino acids. CDR3 in amino acids: CASSPPSSDTQYF. The CDR3, as DNA: TGTGCCAGCTCACCCCCTAGCTCAGATACGCAGTATTTT.